Below, 24 T cell receptor beta chains from the same sample are listed, as sequenced in a study of shared clonotypes between healthy human individuals. TCRdb's table, derived via immunoSEQ multiplex PCR, lists solely in-frame clones and lacks some. The table lists over a million clones, more than 95% of them singletons. The sample consisted of naive CD4+ T cells sorted from blood. The subset is: CD45RA+ positively selected. Receptors were obtained from a man between 25 and 39 years old in good health.

V gene TRBV5-1 combines with J gene TRBJ2-5; possible D gene TRBD1, 6 bases. The germline V gene encodes CDR1 SGHRS and CDR2 YFSETQ. V shed 7 bases and J shed 5 bases, with 21 bases lying between them. The CDR3 extends over 15 amino acids. CDR3 coding DNA: TGCGCCAGCTCCGCCGGACAGCCGGGCTGGGAGACCCAGTACTTC. The encoded protein is CASSAGQPGWETQYF. The whole variable domain, filled in from reference TRBV5-1 and TRBJ2-5, reads KAGVTQTPRYLIKTRGQQVTLSCSPISGHRSVSWYQQTPGQGLQFLFEYFSETQRNKGNFPGRFSGRQFSNSRSEMNVSTLELGDSALYLCASSAGQPGWETQYFGPGTRLLVL.

The chain carries TRBV19 and TRBJ2-6; 9 bases match TRBD1. The CDR3 extends over 17 amino acids. Germline CDR1 LNHDA, CDR2 SQIVND (reference sequence). J lost 2 bases, V lost 1 base, and 3 bases had no gene match. The CDR3 here is CASSIVYRGPGANVLTF. The CDR3 DNA is TGTGCCAGTAGTATAGTGTACAGGGGGCCTGGGGCCAACGTCCTGACTTTC.

The chain combines TRBV27 with TRBJ2-7; D gene unclear. Trimming took off 8 bases at V and 0 bases at J, with 14 bases between the two ends. Germline CDR1 reads MNHEY; CDR2 reads SMNVEV (reference sequence). This CDR3 has 14 residues. CDR3 DNA: TGTGCCAGCCGCGACCGGATTCACTCCTACGAGCAGTACTTC. It yields the protein CASRDRIHSYEQYF.

The V gene is TRBV9, the J gene TRBJ2-6, with D perhaps matching TRBD1 (6 bases). The CDR3 sequence is 16 residues long. Germline CDR1 SGDLS, CDR2 YYNGEE. The V end was cut by 2 bases, the J end by 0 bases, with 9 bases between. The CDR3 DNA reads TGTGCCAGCAGCGTGACAGGTAACTCTGGGGCCAACGTCCTGACTTTC. Protein: CASSVTGNSGANVLTF.

The J gene is TRBJ2-3, the V gene TRBV27; D may be TRBD1 (5 bases). Per germline, CDR1 MNHEY and CDR2 SMNVEV (reference sequence). This CDR3 region has 14 residues. The V gene lost 2 bases and the J gene lost 3 bases, with 9 bases spanning the gap. Written as DNA, the CDR3 is TGTGCCAGCAGTTTAATTAGGGGAACAGATACGCAGTATTTT. This translates into CASSLIRGTDTQYF.

J is TRBJ2-6 and V is TRBV5-4, with D perhaps matching TRBD2 (7 bases). Germline V gives CDR1 SGHNT, CDR2 YYREEE (reference sequence). This CDR3 is 18 amino acids long. V was cut by 4 bases and J by 0 bases, with 17 bases left in between. The CDR3 nucleotides read TGTGCCAGCAGCCCTGGCTCGGGGGGCTTCTCTGGGGCCAACGTCCTGACTTTC. It is translated as CASSPGSGGFSGANVLTF.

This chain connects TRBV18 to TRBJ2-1, with 7 bases that match TRBD1. The junction had 5 bases not matched to a gene; V was cut back by 5 bases and J by 7 bases. The germline gives CDR1 KGHSH, CDR2 LQKENI. The CDR3 covers 13 residues. The CDR3 region has the DNA TGTGCCAGCTCAGGACAGGTATCGAATGAGCAGTTCTTC. As protein: CASSGQVSNEQFF.

The J gene is TRBJ2-7, the V gene TRBV7-2, with TRBD2 matching 13 bases. The CDR3 is 15 residues long. After removal of 5 bases from V and 4 bases from J, the junction contained 5 bases not matched to a gene. Germline CDR1 is SGHTA and CDR2 is FQGNSA. This chain's CDR3 is CASSPRTSGRYEQYF. In nucleotides, the CDR3 is TGTGCCAGCAGCCCACGGACTAGCGGGAGATACGAGCAGTACTTC. The full variable domain, in which reference TRBV7-2 and TRBJ2-7 provide the parts outside the CDR3, is GAGVSQSPSNKVTEKGKDVELRCDPISGHTALYWYRQSLGQGLEFLIYFQGNSAPDKSGLPSDRFSAERTGGSVSTLTIQRTQQEDSAVYLCASSPRTSGRYEQYFGPGTRLTVT.

Details on this clone: Other DNA sequences of this sample code for an identical CDR3. This chain joins TRBV18 and TRBJ2-1, with D uncertain. The germline V gene has CDR1 KGHSH and CDR2 LQKENI. Between the trimmed V and J ends, which lost 3 bases and 1 base, there was a span of 4 bases. The CDR3 totals 13 residues. The CDR3 protein is CASSPSSYNEQFF. CDR3 in DNA: TGTGCCAGCTCACCTAGTTCCTACAATGAGCAGTTCTTC.

This clone was seen a single time. This chain connects TRBV18 to TRBJ2-3, with D possibly being TRBD1 (6 bases). The germline CDR1 and CDR2 sequences are KGHSH and LQKENI. This CDR3 region has 14 residues. Trimming stripped 0 bases from V and 4 bases from J, with 8 bases between. The DNA for the CDR3 is TGTGCCAGCTCACCACCGGGACAAGCAGATACGCAGTATTTT. Its protein is CASSPPGQADTQYF.

The rearrangement uses TRBV2 and TRBJ2-1; the match to TRBD1 covers 8 bases. The CDR3 contains 15 residues. Looked up from germline, CDR1 is SNHLY and CDR2 is FYNNEI. V was pared by 6 bases and J by 6 bases, with 10 bases of the junction left unmatched. The CDR3 bases are TGTGCCAGCAGGGCCGGGGACAGGTCCCGCAATGAGCAGTTCTTC. Its translation is CASRAGDRSRNEQFF. Full variable domain (missing parts from reference TRBV2 and TRBJ2-1): EPEVTQTPSHQVTQMGQEVILRCVPISNHLYFYWYRQILGQKVEFLVSFYNNEISEKSEIFDDQFSVERPDGSNFTLKIRSTKLEDSAMYFCASRAGDRSRNEQFFGPGTRLTVL.

This sequence joins TRBV29-1 and TRBJ2-7; 9 bases fit TRBD1. This CDR3 spans 16 amino acids. V dropped 6 bases and J dropped 1; count of bases not matched to a gene: 13. Germline V gene data show CDR1 as SQVTM and CDR2 as ANQGSEA. The CDR3 sequence is CSVGQGTPRLSYEQYF. The CDR3 DNA reads as TGCAGCGTCGGACAGGGGACCCCACGCCTTTCCTACGAGCAGTACTTC.

This clone has just one count. The chain links TRBV9 to TRBJ1-1; 10 positions agree with TRBD1. Trimming at V came to 3 bases and at J to 6 bases, leaving 5 bases not matched to a gene. There are 14 residues in the CDR3. Germline CDR1 is SGDLS and CDR2 is YYNGEE. The chain's CDR3 is CASSETGGSAEAFF. CDR3 nucleotide sequence: TGTGCCAGCAGCGAGACAGGGGGCTCGGCTGAAGCTTTCTTT.

The genes are TRBV2 and TRBJ2-1, with D possibly TRBD1 on 6 matching bases. The CDR3 covers 16 residues. V was clipped by 8 bases and J by 0 bases, with 17 bases between them. Germline values: CDR1 SNHLY, CDR2 FYNNEI. CDR3 nucleotide sequence: TGTGCCAGCCGGGATGTGGGGGCCCACTCCTACAATGAGCAGTTCTTC. This codes for CASRDVGAHSYNEQFF. The whole variable domain, filled in from reference TRBV2 and TRBJ2-1, reads EPEVTQTPSHQVTQMGQEVILRCVPISNHLYFYWYRQILGQKVEFLVSFYNNEISEKSEIFDDQFSVERPDGSNFTLKIRSTKLEDSAMYFCASRDVGAHSYNEQFFGPGTRLTVL.

This sequence joins TRBV10-2 and TRBJ1-4, with D possibly TRBD1 on 5 matching bases. The CDR3 is 14 amino acids. The germline gives CDR1 WSHSY, CDR2 SAAADI. V lost 7 bases, J lost 7 bases, and 16 bases lay in between. The CDR3 here is CASTTTIGTEKLFF. CDR3 DNA: TGCGCCAGCACCACTACGATCGGGACTGAAAAACTGTTTTTT.

The chain links TRBV13 to TRBJ2-2; D possibly corresponds to TRBD1 (5 bases). The germline V and J ends were trimmed by 6 bases and 5 bases, with 19 bases remaining between them. This CDR3 is 16 amino acids long. The germline gives CDR1 PRHDT, CDR2 FYEKMQ (reference sequence). The chain's CDR3 is CASRPNFRKGTGELFF. The CDR3 DNA follows: TGTGCCAGCAGACCAAATTTTCGGAAGGGGACCGGGGAGCTGTTTTTT.

This chain links TRBV10-1 with TRBJ1-1; a possible D gene is TRBD1 (5 bases). Germline V CDR1 and CDR2: WNHNN, SYGVQD (reference sequence). The V end lost 0 bases, the J end lost 11 bases, and 10 bases lay between the germline ends. The CDR3 has 12 amino acids. The CDR3 sequence: CASSESTSGAFF. DNA for the CDR3: TGCGCCAGCAGTGAGTCGACCTCAGGGGCTTTCTTT.

V is TRBV5-1 and J is TRBJ2-1; the match to TRBD2 covers 14 bases. CDR1 and CDR2 (germline): SGHRS, YFSETQ. The CDR3 covers 18 residues. Trimming at V came to 1 base and at J to 7 bases, leaving 10 bases not matched to a gene. Here the CDR3 reads CASSLLLGLAGGFNEQFF. The CDR3 DNA is TGCGCCAGCAGCTTGTTATTAGGACTAGCGGGAGGTTTTAATGAGCAGTTCTTC.

The chain couples TRBV7-2 to TRBJ2-1, with D possibly matching TRBD2 (5 bases). The ends were cut back, 0 bases at V and 6 bases at J, with 15 bases in the middle. Germline-derived CDR1 and CDR2 are SGHTA and FQGNSA. CDR3 length equals 16 residues. CDR3 loop: CASSLALRTAGNEQFF. CDR3 nucleotide sequence: TGTGCCAGCAGCTTAGCCCTGAGGACTGCGGGCAATGAGCAGTTCTTC.

This clone is a singleton in its sample. The sample carries other DNA sequences with the same CDR3. The chain joins TRBV9 to TRBJ1-4; no firm D call. The CDR3 spans 14 residues. Per germline, CDR1 SGDLS and CDR2 YYNGEE. Trimming pared 0 bases from V and 2 bases from J, leaving 5 bases between. This CDR3 reads CASSVGQTNEKLFF. CDR3 in DNA: TGTGCCAGCAGCGTAGGTCAGACTAATGAAAAACTGTTTTTT.

CDR3 amino acids: CASSKDRAAQFF. The DNA for the CDR3 is TGTGCCAGCAGCAAGGACAGGGCGGCGCAGTTCTTC. This chain uses TRBV7-2 with TRBJ2-1; 8 nucleotides agree with TRBD1. J lost 12 bases, V lost 5 bases, and 6 bases had no gene match. Germline V gene sequence: CDR1 SGHTA, CDR2 FQGNSA. The length of the CDR3 is 12 residues. The full variable domain, with the rest looked up from reference TRBV7-2 and TRBJ2-1, is GAGVSQSPSNKVTEKGKDVELRCDPISGHTALYWYRQSLGQGLEFLIYFQGNSAPDKSGLPSDRFSAERTGGSVSTLTIQRTQQEDSAVYLCASSKDRAAQFFGPGTRLTVL.

The gene calls are TRBV6-5 and TRBJ2-7; 9 nucleotides match TRBD1. Germline assignment: CDR1 MNHEY and CDR2 SVGAGI. The CDR3 contains 15 residues. V shed 4 bases and J 7 bases; nucleotides not matched to a gene: 11. CDR3: CASSSNRGHRGEQYF. The CDR3 DNA reads as TGTGCCAGCAGTTCCAACAGGGGGCACCGGGGGGAGCAGTACTTC.

V and J are TRBV7-8 and TRBJ2-7, with 8 bases fitting TRBD2. Germline V gene data show CDR1 as SGHVS and CDR2 as FQNEAQ. The CDR3 has 15 amino acids. V was pared by 1 base and J by 3 bases, with 5 bases of the junction left unmatched. In nucleotides, the CDR3 is TGTGCCAGCAGCTTAGGTCGTAGCGGGGACTACGAGCAGTACTTC. This encodes CASSLGRSGDYEQYF. The full variable domain, completed using reference TRBV7-8 and TRBJ2-7, is GAGVSQSPRYKVAKRGQDVALRCDPISGHVSLFWYQQALGQGPEFLTYFQNEAQLDKSGLPSDRFFAERPEGSVSTLKIQRTQQEDSAVYLCASSLGRSGDYEQYFGPGTRLTVT.

The gene calls are TRBV30 and TRBJ2-1; the D gene could be TRBD1 or TRBD2 (5 bases each). CDR3 size: 12 residues. With 3 bases removed from V and 7 bases from J, the gap between germline ends came to 10 bases. The germline V gene has CDR1 GTSNPN and CDR2 SVGIG (reference sequence). The DNA for the CDR3 is TGTGCCTGGAGGGGGGACCATAATGAGCAGTTCTTC. Translated, it gives CAWRGDHNEQFF. Combining the CDR3 with reference TRBV30 and TRBJ2-1 gives the whole variable domain SQTIHQWPATLVQPVGSPLSLECTVEGTSNPNLYWYRQAAGRGLQLLFYSVGIGQISSEVPQNLSASRPQDRQFILSSKKLLLSDSGFYLCAWRGDHNEQFFGPGTRLTVL.